The following is a T cell receptor beta chain sequence with its context. This sample is part of a study of blood T cell repertoires in COVID-19. Profiling relied on immunoSEQ multiplex PCR, and the TCRdb table lists in-frame clones only, not all of them. The sample records almost 300,000 clones, around 92% being singletons. The TCR was taken from a woman in her thirties with COVID-19, enrolled during active disease. Sequences were obtained from peripheral blood.

The CDR3 coding sequence is TGCGCCAGCAGTGATTCGACAGGGAGGAAGAATTCACCCCTCCACTTT. It specifies CASSDSTGRKNSPLHF. The chain employs TRBV10-2 and TRBJ1-6; TRBD1 matches 7 bases. V shed 3 bases and J 7 bases; nucleotides not matched to a gene: 9. This CDR3 contains 16 residues. The germline gives CDR1 WSHSY, CDR2 SAAADI.